This T cell receptor beta chain originates from a study of PD-1 blockade in classical Hodgkin lymphoma. Every patient had relapsed following autologous stem cell transplantation, and cohorts differed in brentuximab vedotin exposure. Germline CDR1 and CDR2: SGHVS and FQNEAQ. The CDR3 totals 15 residues. Trimming cost V 6 bases and J 3 bases, with 18 bases left between them. TCRdb keeps only in-frame clones here, not all; method: immunoSEQ multiplex PCR. Of roughly 19,000 clones listed, around 85% are singletons. The material sequenced was peripheral blood mononuclear cells (PBMCs), taken at baseline. This sequence originates from a human donor with classical Hodgkin lymphoma. The chain employs TRBV7-8 and TRBJ2-7, with unresolved D. Here the CDR3 reads CASSSRKTRGYEQYF. The CDR3 DNA reads as TGTGCCAGCAGTTCACGGAAGACACGAGGCTACGAGCAGTACTTC.